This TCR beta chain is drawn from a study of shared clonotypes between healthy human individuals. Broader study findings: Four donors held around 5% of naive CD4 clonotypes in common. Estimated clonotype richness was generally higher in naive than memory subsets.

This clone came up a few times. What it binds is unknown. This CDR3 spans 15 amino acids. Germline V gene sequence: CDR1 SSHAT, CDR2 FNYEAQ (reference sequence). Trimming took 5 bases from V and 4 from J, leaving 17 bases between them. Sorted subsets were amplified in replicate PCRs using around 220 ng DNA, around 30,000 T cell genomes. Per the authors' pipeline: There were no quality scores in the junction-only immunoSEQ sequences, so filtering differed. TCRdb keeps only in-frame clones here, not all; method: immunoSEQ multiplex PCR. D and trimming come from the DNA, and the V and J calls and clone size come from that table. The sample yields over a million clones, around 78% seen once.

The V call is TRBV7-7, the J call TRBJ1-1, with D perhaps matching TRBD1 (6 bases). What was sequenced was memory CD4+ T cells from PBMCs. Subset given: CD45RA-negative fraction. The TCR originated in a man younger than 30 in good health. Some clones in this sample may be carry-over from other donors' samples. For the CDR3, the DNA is TGTGCCAGCAGCCCCCAGACAGGTACGGGCACTGAAGCTTTCTTT. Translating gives CASSPQTGTGTEAFF.